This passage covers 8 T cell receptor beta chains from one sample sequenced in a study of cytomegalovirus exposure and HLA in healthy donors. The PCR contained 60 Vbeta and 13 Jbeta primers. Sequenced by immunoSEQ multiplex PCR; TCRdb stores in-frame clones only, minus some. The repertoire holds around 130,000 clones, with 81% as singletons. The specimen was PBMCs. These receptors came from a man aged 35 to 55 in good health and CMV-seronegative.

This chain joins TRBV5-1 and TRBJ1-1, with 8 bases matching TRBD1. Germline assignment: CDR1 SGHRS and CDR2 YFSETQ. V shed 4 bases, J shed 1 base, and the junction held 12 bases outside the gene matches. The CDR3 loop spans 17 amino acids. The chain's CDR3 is CASSPRWTGTQNTEAFF. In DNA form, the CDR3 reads TGCGCCAGCAGCCCTAGATGGACAGGGACCCAGAACACTGAAGCTTTCTTT.

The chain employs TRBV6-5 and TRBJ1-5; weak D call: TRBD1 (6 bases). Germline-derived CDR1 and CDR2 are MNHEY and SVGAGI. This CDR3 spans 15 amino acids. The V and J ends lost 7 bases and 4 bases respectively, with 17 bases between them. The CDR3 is CASNPGTSRNQPQHF. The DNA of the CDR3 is TGTGCCAGCAATCCCGGGACATCCAGAAATCAGCCCCAGCATTTT.

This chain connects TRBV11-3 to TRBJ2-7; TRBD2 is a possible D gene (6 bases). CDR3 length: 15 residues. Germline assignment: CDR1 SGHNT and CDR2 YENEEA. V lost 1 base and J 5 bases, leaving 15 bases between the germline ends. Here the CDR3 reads CASSLGGLAADEQYF. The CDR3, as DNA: TGTGCCAGCAGCTTAGGGGGTTTAGCGGCCGACGAGCAGTACTTC.

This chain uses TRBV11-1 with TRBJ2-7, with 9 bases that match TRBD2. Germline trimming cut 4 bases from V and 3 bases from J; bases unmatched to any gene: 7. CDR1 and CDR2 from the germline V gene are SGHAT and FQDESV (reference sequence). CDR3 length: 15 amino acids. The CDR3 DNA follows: TGTGCCAGCAGCTCGTTAGCGGGGGCGGGCTACGAGCAGTACTTC. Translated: CASSSLAGAGYEQYF.

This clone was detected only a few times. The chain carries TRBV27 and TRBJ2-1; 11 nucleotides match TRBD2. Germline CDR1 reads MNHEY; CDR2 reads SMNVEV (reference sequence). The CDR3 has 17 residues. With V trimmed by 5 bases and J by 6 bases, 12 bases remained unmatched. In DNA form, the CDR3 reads TGTGCCAGCAGTGTAGGCACACTCGGGACTAGCGGCAATGAGCAGTTCTTC. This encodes CASSVGTLGTSGNEQFF.

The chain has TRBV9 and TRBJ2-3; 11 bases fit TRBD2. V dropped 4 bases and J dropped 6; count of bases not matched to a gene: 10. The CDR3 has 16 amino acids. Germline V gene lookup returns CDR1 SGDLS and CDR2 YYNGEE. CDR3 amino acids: CASSKRLAGGPDTQYF. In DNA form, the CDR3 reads TGTGCCAGCAGCAAGCGGCTAGCGGGAGGTCCCGATACGCAGTATTTT. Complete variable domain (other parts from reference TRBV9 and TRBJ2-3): DSGVTQTPKHLITATGQRVTLRCSPRSGDLSVYWYQQSLDQGLQFLIQYYNGEERAKGNILERFSAQQFPDLHSELNLSSLELGDSALYFCASSKRLAGGPDTQYFGPGTRLTVL.

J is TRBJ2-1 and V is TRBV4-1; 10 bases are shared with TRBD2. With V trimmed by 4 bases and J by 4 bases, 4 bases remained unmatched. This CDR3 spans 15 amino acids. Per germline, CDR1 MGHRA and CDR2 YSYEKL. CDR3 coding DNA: TGCGCCAGCAGCCCAACTAGCGGGGTTTACAATGAGCAGTTCTTC. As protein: CASSPTSGVYNEQFF.

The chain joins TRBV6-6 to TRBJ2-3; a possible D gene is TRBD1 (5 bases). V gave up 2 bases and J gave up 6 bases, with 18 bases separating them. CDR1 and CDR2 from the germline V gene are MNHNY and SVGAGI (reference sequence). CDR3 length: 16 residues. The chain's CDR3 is CASSYLLDPKGDTQYF. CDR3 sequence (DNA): TGTGCCAGCAGTTACCTGTTGGACCCCAAGGGGGATACGCAGTATTTT.